The 20 T cell receptor beta chains below all came from one sample that was sequenced in a study of blood T cell repertoires in COVID-19. Method: immunoSEQ multiplex PCR; TCRdb's copy keeps in-frame clones and lacks some. The repertoire holds over 150,000 clones, with about 87% as singletons. The sample consisted of peripheral blood. The receptors shown here come from a woman aged 60-75 years who had recovered from COVID-19.

The J gene is TRBJ2-7, the V gene TRBV5-1, with TRBD1 identical over 7 bases. The CDR3 has 12 amino acids. V was pared by 4 bases and J by 4 bases, with 2 bases of the junction left unmatched. The germline V gene has CDR1 SGHRS and CDR2 YFSETQ. CDR3 in DNA: TGCGCCAGCAGCGTACAGGGGTACGAGCAGTACTTC. Protein sequence: CASSVQGYEQYF. The whole variable domain, remainder taken from reference TRBV5-1 and TRBJ2-7, is KAGVTQTPRYLIKTRGQQVTLSCSPISGHRSVSWYQQTPGQGLQFLFEYFSETQRNKGNFPGRFSGRQFSNSRSEMNVSTLELGDSALYLCASSVQGYEQYFGPGTRLTVT.

CDR3 sequence: CASSQGWSTEAFF. The DNA for the CDR3 is TGTGCCAGCAGTCAGGGATGGAGCACTGAAGCTTTCTTT. V gene TRBV12-3 or TRBV12-4 combines with J gene TRBJ1-1, with a possible D match to TRBD1 (5 bases). CDR3 length equals 13 residues. The germline V and J ends were trimmed by 5 bases and 4 bases, with 11 bases remaining between them.

The chain has TRBV7-9 and TRBJ2-2; no definite D call. The length of the CDR3 is 13 residues. Trimming left V 6 bases short and J 1 base short, with 6 bases between. Germline loops: CDR1 SEHNR, CDR2 FQNEAQ (reference sequence). CDR3 in DNA: TGTGCCAGCAGGCCAGGGAACACCGGGGAGCTGTTTTTT. This codes for CASRPGNTGELFF.

V usage is TRBV5-4 and J usage is TRBJ2-7; 8 bases align to TRBD1. The ends lost 5 bases at V and 0 bases at J; junction bases unmatched: 10. The CDR3 consists of 16 residues. Germline-derived CDR1 and CDR2 are SGHNT and YYREEE (reference sequence). The CDR3 DNA reads TGTGCCAGCAGACCCGACAGGGGTGCCAACTCCTACGAGCAGTACTTC. The encoded protein is CASRPDRGANSYEQYF.

A single count supports this clone. This chain links TRBV5-1 with TRBJ2-3, with D unresolved. This CDR3 has 14 amino acids. Trimming removed 1 base from V and 3 bases from J, with 9 bases in between. Germline values: CDR1 SGHRS, CDR2 YFSETQ. Here the CDR3 DNA reads TGCGCCAGCAGCTTGTCTCAGTTTACAGATACGCAGTATTTT. It encodes CASSLSQFTDTQYF.

This chain links TRBV11-1 with TRBJ1-1, with a tentative D call TRBD1 (5 bases). The ends were cut back, 1 base at V and 4 bases at J, with 10 bases in the middle. The CDR3 has 14 residues. Germline V lookup: CDR1 SGHAT, CDR2 FQDESV (reference sequence). The CDR3 reads CASSLGGRSTEAFF. The CDR3 DNA follows: TGTGCCAGCAGCTTAGGGGGGAGGAGCACTGAAGCTTTCTTT. The variable domain in full, with the rest retrieved from reference TRBV11-1 and TRBJ1-1, is EAEVAQSPRYKITEKSQAVAFWCDPISGHATLYWYRQILGQGPELLVQFQDESVVDDSQLPKDRFSAERLKGVDSTLKIQPAELGDSAMYLCASSLGGRSTEAFFGQGTRLTVV.

The chain couples TRBV6-5 to TRBJ1-4; D gene unclear. Per germline, CDR1 MNHEY and CDR2 SVGAGI. The CDR3 runs 10 residues. The germline V and J ends were trimmed by 9 bases and 8 bases, with 7 bases remaining between them. The CDR3 bases are TGTGCCAGTTTTCCAGAAAAACTGTTTTTT. Its protein is CASFPEKLFF.

The chain has TRBV6-5 and TRBJ2-6; 8 nucleotides match TRBD1. The trim removed 6 bases at V and 3 bases at J, leaving 4 bases unmatched. There are 15 residues in the CDR3. Germline V lookup: CDR1 MNHEY, CDR2 SVGAGI. CDR3 sequence reads: CASRPGTGGANVLTF. CDR3 DNA: TGTGCCAGCAGGCCTGGGACAGGTGGGGCCAACGTCCTGACTTTC.

The V call is TRBV5-1, the J call TRBJ1-2, with 11 positions matching TRBD1. This CDR3 contains 15 residues. The trim removed 5 bases at V and 3 bases at J, leaving 6 bases unmatched. Germline CDR1 is SGHRS and CDR2 is YFSETQ. Here the CDR3 reads CASRGSGQGDYGYTF. DNA of the CDR3: TGCGCCAGCAGAGGTTCGGGACAGGGGGACTATGGCTACACCTTC.

The table lists this clone with a count of one. The rearrangement links TRBV6-6 to TRBJ1-5; 11 bases map to TRBD1. The CDR3 extends over 16 amino acids. The V gene end was trimmed by 7 bases and the J gene end by 7 bases; junction bases not matched to a gene: 12. Germline assignment: CDR1 MNHNY and CDR2 SVGAGI (reference sequence). In DNA, the CDR3 is TGTGCCAGCACCTCCGGGGGACAGGGGGTAGGACAGCCCCAGCATTTT. It yields the protein CASTSGGQGVGQPQHF.

V gene TRBV9 combines with J gene TRBJ2-3, with D possibly matching TRBD2 (7 bases). This CDR3 region has 16 residues. With 0 bases removed from V and 2 bases from J, the gap between germline ends came to 13 bases. Germline CDR1 reads SGDLS; CDR2 reads YYNGEE. The CDR3 bases are TGTGCCAGCAGCGTAGGGGGGCGGGGGATCACAGATACGCAGTATTTT. Protein product: CASSVGGRGITDTQYF.

V usage is TRBV7-2 and J usage is TRBJ2-2, with a possible D match to TRBD2 (5 bases). Germline CDR1 SGHTA, CDR2 FQGNSA. CDR3 length: 16 residues. Trimming took 1 base from V and 5 from J, leaving 14 bases between them. The CDR3 DNA reads TGTGCCAGCAGCTTAGGATCGGGGAAGGAAACCGGGGAGCTGTTTTTT. Its translation is CASSLGSGKETGELFF.

V gene TRBV4-3 combines with J gene TRBJ2-5; perhaps TRBD1 as D (6 bases). Germline V gene sequence: CDR1 LGHNA, CDR2 YSLEER. The CDR3 extends over 15 amino acids. The germline V and J ends were trimmed by 0 bases and 3 bases, with 11 bases remaining between them. CDR3 sequence: CASSQEYRVEETQYF. The DNA for the CDR3 is TGCGCCAGCAGCCAAGAGTACAGGGTGGAAGAGACCCAGTACTTC.

This clone has a single count. The chain has TRBV2 and TRBJ1-6; 7 bases are shared with TRBD1. The V gene end was trimmed by 6 bases and the J gene end by 0 bases; junction bases not matched to a gene: 5. This CDR3 is built from 16 residues. From germline, CDR1 is SNHLY and CDR2 FYNNEI. The CDR3 is CASRGGQNSYNSPLHF. The CDR3 coding sequence is TGTGCCAGCAGGGGGGGACAGAACTCCTATAATTCACCCCTCCACTTT.

The chain uses TRBV18 and TRBJ1-5, with unresolved D. V lost 0 bases to trimming and J lost 2 bases, with 11 bases between them. This CDR3 region has 16 residues. The germline gives CDR1 KGHSH, CDR2 LQKENI. The CDR3, as DNA: TGTGCCAGCTCACCACCTTACAGATTTGGCAATCAGCCCCAGCATTTT. Amino acids: CASSPPYRFGNQPQHF.

This chain links TRBV6-2 or TRBV6-3 with TRBJ2-5, with D uncertain. The V gene lost 8 bases and the J gene lost 11 bases, with 12 bases spanning the gap. From germline, CDR1 is MNHEY and CDR2 SVGEGT. This CDR3 has 10 amino acids. CDR3 in amino acids: CASGRPGQYF. DNA of the CDR3: TGTGCCAGCGGCCGCCCGGGTCAGTACTTC.

The chain is built from TRBV14 and TRBJ1-4; D is perhaps TRBD1 (5 bases). The V end was cut by 0 bases, the J end by 6 bases, with 11 bases between. The CDR3 length is 15 residues. Germline V gene data show CDR1 as SGHDN and CDR2 as FVKESK. The CDR3 is CASSQERQRHEKLFF. CDR3 coding DNA: TGTGCCAGCAGCCAAGAAAGACAGAGGCATGAAAAACTGTTTTTT.

J is TRBJ1-2 and V is TRBV28; no definite D call. The germline CDR1 and CDR2 sequences are MDHEN and SYDVKM. The CDR3 extends over 12 amino acids. The V end was cut by 5 bases, the J end by 6 bases, with 10 bases between. The chain's CDR3 is CASSEIKNGYTF. DNA for the CDR3: TGTGCCAGCAGTGAGATAAAAAATGGCTACACCTTC.

This chain connects TRBV28 to TRBJ1-5, with TRBD1 matching over 7 bases. The V and J ends lost 10 bases and 9 bases, in that order; junction bases with no gene match: 21. Germline lookup yields CDR1 MDHEN and CDR2 SYDVKM. The CDR3 is made up of 16 amino acids. CDR3 sequence: CAISLGDSGLVRPQHF. In DNA form, the CDR3 reads TGTGCCATCTCCCTCGGGGACAGTGGCTTGGTGCGGCCCCAGCATTTT.

The chain has TRBV7-8 and TRBJ2-6; D is possibly TRBD1 (6 bases). Per germline, CDR1 SGHVS and CDR2 FQNEAQ. The ends were cut back, 2 bases at V and 4 bases at J, with 15 bases in the middle. The CDR3 sequence is 17 residues long. The CDR3 DNA reads TGTGCCAGCAGCTTACCCCTCAGGGGCGCCGGGGCCAACGTCCTGACTTTC. Its protein product is CASSLPLRGAGANVLTF.